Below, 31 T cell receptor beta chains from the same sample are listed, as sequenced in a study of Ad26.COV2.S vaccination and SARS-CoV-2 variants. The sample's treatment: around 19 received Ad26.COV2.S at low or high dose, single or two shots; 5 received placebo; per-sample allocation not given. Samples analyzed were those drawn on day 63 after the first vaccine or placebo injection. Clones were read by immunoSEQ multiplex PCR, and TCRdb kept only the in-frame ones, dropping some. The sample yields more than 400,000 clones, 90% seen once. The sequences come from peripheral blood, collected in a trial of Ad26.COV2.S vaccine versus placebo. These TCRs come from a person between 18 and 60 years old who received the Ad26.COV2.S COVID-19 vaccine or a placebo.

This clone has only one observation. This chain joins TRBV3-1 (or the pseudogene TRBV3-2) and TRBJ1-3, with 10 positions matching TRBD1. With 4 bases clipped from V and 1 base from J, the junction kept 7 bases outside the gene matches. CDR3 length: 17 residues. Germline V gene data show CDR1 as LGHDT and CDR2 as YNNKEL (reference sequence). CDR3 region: CASSRGGQGSSGNTIYF. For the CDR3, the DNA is TGTGCCAGCAGCCGTGGGGGACAGGGGTCGTCTGGAAACACCATATATTTT.

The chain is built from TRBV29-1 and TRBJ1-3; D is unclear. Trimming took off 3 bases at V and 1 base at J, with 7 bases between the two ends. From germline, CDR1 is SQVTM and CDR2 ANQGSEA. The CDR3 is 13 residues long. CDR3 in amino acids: CSVDLLSGNTIYF. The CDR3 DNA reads TGCAGCGTTGACCTCCTGTCTGGAAACACCATATATTTT.

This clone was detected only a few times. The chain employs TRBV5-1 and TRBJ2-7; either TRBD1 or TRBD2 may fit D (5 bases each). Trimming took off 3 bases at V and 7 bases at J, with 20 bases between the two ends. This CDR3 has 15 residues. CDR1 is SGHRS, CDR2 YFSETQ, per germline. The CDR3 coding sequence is TGCGCCAGCAGCTCCTCCGGGACGCCCTGGGGGGAGCAGTACTTC. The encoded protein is CASSSSGTPWGEQYF.

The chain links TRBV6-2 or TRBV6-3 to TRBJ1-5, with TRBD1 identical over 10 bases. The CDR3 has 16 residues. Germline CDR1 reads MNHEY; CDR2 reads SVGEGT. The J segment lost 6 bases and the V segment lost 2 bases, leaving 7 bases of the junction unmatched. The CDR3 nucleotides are TGTGCCAGCAGTTACCCGGGACAGGGGATCGGTCAGCCCCAGCATTTT. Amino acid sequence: CASSYPGQGIGQPQHF.

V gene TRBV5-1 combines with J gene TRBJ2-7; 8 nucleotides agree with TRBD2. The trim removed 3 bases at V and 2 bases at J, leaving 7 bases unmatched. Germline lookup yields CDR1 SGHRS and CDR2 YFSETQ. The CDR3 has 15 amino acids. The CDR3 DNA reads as TGCGCCAGCAGCTCCGCGACTAGCGATGCCTACGAGCAGTACTTC. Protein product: CASSSATSDAYEQYF.

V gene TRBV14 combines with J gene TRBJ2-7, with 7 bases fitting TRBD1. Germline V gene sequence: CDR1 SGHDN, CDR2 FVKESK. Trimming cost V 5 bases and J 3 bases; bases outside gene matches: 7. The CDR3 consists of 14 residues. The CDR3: CASSSQTGIYEQYF. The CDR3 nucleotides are TGTGCCAGCAGCTCTCAGACAGGGATCTACGAGCAGTACTTC.

CDR3 bases: TGTGCCAGCAGTCCGAGGACTAGCGGGAGGATCGGCACAGATACGCAGTATTTT. Its protein product is CASSPRTSGRIGTDTQYF. The chain combines TRBV25-1 with TRBJ2-3; 14 nucleotides agree with TRBD2. The J segment lost 1 base and the V segment lost 5 bases, leaving 8 bases of the junction unmatched. The CDR3 is 18 amino acids. Germline values: CDR1 MGHDK, CDR2 SYGVNS.

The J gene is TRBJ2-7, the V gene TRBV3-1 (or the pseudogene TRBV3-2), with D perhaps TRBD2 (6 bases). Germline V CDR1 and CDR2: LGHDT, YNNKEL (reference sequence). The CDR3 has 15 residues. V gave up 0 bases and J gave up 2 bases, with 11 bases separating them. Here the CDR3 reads CASSQDQGGPYEQYF. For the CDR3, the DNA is TGTGCCAGCAGCCAAGATCAGGGAGGCCCCTACGAGCAGTACTTC.

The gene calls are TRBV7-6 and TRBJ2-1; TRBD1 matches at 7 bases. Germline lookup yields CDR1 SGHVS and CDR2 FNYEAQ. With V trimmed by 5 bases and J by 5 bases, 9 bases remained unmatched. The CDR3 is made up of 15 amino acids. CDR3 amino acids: CASSQPGTANNEQFF. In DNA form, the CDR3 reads TGTGCCAGCAGCCAGCCGGGGACAGCGAACAATGAGCAGTTCTTC.

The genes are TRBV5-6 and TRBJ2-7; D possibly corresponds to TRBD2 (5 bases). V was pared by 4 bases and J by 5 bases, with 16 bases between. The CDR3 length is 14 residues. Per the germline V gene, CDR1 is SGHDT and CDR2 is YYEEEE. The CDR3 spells CASSTRGLLHEQYF. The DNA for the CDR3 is TGTGCCAGCAGCACCCGCGGGCTTCTCCACGAGCAGTACTTC.

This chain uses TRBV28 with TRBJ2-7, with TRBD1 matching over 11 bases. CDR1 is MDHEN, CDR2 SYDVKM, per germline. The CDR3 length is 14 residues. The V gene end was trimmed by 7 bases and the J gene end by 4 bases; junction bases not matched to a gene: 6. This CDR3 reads CASTPGQGVYEQYF. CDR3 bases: TGTGCCAGCACTCCGGGACAGGGGGTGTACGAGCAGTACTTC.

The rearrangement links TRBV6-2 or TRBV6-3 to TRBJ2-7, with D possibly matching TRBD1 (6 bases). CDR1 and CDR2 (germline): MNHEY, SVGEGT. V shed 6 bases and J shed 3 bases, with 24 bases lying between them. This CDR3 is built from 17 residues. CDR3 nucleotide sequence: TGTGCCAGCAGCTCCCAGGGACGGGACAAATATTACTACGAGCAGTACTTC. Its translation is CASSSQGRDKYYYEQYF.

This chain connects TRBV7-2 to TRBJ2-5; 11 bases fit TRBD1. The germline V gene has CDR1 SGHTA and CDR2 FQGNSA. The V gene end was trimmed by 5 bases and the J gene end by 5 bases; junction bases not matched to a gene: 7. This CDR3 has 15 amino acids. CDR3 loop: CASSADRGRSETQYF. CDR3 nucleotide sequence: TGTGCCAGCAGCGCGGACAGGGGGCGCTCGGAGACCCAGTACTTC.

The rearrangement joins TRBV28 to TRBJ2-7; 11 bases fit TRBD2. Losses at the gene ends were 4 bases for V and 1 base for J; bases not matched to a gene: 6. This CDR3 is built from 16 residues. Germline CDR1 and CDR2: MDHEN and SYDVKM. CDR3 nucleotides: TGTGCCAGCAGTTCTCCCGGGACTAGCGGATCCTACGAGCAGTACTTC. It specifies CASSSPGTSGSYEQYF.

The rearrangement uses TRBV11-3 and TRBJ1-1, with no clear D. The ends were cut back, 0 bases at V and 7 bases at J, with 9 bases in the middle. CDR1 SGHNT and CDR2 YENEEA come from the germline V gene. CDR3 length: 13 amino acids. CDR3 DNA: TGTGCCAGCAGCTTAGATCTCGGCAGTGAAGCTTTCTTT. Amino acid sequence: CASSLDLGSEAFF.

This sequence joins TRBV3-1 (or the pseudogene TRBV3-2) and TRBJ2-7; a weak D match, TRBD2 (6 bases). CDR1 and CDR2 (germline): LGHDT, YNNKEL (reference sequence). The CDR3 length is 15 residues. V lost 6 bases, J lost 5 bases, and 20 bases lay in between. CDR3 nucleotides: TGTGCCAGCAGACCATACCCCGGGAGCTGGCACGAGCAGTACTTC. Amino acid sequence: CASRPYPGSWHEQYF.

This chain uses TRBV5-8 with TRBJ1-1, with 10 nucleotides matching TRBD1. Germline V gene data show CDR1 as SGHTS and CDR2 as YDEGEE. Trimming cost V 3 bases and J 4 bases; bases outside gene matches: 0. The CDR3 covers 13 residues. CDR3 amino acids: CASSWTGGTEAFF. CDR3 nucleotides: TGTGCCAGCAGCTGGACAGGGGGCACTGAAGCTTTCTTT.

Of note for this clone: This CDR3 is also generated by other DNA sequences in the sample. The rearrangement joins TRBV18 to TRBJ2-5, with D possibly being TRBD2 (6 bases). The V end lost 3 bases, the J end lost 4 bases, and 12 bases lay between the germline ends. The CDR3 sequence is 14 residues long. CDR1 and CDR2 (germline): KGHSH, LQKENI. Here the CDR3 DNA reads TGTGCCAGCTCACCGGAGACTAGTGGAGAGACCCAGTACTTC. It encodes CASSPETSGETQYF.

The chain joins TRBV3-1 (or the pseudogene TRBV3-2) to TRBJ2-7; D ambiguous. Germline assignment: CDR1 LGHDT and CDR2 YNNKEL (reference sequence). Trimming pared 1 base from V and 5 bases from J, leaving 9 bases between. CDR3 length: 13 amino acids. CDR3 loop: CASSQAGPNEQYF. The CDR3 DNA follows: TGTGCCAGCAGCCAAGCTGGACCGAACGAGCAGTACTTC.

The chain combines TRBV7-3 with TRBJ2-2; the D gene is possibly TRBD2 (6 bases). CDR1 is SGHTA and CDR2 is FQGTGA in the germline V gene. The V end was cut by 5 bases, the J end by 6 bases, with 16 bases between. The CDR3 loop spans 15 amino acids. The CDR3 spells CASSSTPGGSGELFF. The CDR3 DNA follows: TGTGCCAGCAGCAGTACCCCAGGAGGGTCCGGGGAGCTGTTTTTT.

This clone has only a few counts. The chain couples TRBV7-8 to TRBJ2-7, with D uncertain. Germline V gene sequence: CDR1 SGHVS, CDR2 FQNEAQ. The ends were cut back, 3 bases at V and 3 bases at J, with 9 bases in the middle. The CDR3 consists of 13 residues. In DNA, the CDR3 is TGTGCCAGCAGCTTGGGTGAAAACTACGAGCAGTACTTC. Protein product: CASSLGENYEQYF.

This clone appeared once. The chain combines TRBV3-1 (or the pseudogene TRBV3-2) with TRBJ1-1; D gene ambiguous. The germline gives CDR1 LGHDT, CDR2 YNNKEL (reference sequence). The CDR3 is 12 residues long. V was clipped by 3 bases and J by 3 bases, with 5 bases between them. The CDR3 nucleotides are TGTGCCAGCAGCCATATGGACACTGAAGCTTTCTTT. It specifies CASSHMDTEAFF.

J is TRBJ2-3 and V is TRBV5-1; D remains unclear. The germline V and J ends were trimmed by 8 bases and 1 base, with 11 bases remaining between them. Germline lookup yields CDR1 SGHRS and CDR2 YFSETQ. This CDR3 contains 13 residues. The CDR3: CASQSGGTDTQYF. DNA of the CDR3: TGCGCCAGTCAGAGTGGGGGCACAGATACGCAGTATTTT.

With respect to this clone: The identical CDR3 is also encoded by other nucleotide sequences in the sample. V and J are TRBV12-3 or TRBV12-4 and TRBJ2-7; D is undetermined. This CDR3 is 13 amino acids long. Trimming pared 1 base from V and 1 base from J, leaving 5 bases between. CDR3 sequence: CASSLGPSYEQYF. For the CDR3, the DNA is TGTGCCAGCAGTTTAGGTCCATCCTACGAGCAGTACTTC.

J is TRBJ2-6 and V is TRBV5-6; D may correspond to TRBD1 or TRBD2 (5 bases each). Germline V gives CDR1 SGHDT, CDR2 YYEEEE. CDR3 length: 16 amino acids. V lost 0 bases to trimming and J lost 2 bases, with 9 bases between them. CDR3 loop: CASSLGRDPGANVLTF. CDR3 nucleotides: TGTGCCAGCAGCTTGGGAAGGGACCCTGGGGCCAACGTCCTGACTTTC.

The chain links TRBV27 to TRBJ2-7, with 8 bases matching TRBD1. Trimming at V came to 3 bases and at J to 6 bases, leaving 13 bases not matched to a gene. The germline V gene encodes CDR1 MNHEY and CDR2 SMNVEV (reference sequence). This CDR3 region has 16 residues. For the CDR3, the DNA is TGTGCCAGCAGTTTCGTCGGGACAGGACTTCAACGCGAGCAGTACTTC. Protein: CASSFVGTGLQREQYF.

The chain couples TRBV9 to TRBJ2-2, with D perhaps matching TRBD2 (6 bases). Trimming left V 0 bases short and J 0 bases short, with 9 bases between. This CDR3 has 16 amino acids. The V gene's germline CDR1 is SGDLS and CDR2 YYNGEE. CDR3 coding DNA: TGTGCCAGCAGCGTAGTCGGGGGACCGAACACCGGGGAGCTGTTTTTT. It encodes CASSVVGGPNTGELFF.

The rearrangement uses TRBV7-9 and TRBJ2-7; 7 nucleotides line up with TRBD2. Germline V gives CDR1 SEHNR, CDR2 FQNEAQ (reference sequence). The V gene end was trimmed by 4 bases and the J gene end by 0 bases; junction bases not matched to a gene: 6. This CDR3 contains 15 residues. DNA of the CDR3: TGTGCCAGCAGCTGGGAGGGCGAGAGCTCCTACGAGCAGTACTTC. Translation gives CASSWEGESSYEQYF.

DNA of the CDR3: TGTGCCAGCAGCCCTACGGGACAGGGAAGTGGCTACACCTTC. It yields the protein CASSPTGQGSGYTF. The chain links TRBV5-5 to TRBJ1-2, with TRBD1 matching over 9 bases. The CDR3 length is 14 residues. The germline V gene encodes CDR1 SGHKS and CDR2 YYEKEE (reference sequence). With V trimmed by 4 bases and J by 7 bases, 8 bases remained unmatched.

CDR3 nucleotide sequence: TGTGCCAGCAGCCAAGAGGGGCTAGCGGGAGAGGCCGGGGAGCTGTTTTTT. Encoded protein: CASSQEGLAGEAGELFF. The chain carries TRBV4-2 and TRBJ2-2; 10 positions agree with TRBD2. Unmatched junction bases numbered 7, after V lost 0 bases and J lost 6 bases. Germline CDR1 and CDR2: LGHNA and YNFKEQ. The length of the CDR3 is 17 residues.

CDR3 sequence: CASSGSGRGEFF. CDR3 DNA sequence: TGTGCCAGTAGTGGTAGCGGGAGGGGTGAGTTCTTC. V is TRBV19 and J is TRBJ2-1; 11 positions agree with TRBD2. The germline V gene has CDR1 LNHDA and CDR2 SQIVND (reference sequence). The V gene end was trimmed by 5 bases and the J gene end by 14 bases; junction bases not matched to a gene: 5. The CDR3 has 12 residues.